A selection of T cell receptor beta chains follows, all from one sample in a study of blood T cell repertoires in COVID-19. Sequencing was performed with immunoSEQ multiplex PCR; in TCRdb, only in-frame clones are kept and a portion is missing. The sample records over 90,000 clones, 70% to 90% being singletons. Material: peripheral blood. These receptors came from a man in his forties or fifties with active COVID-19. The CDR3 runs from the conserved cysteine through the conserved F or W. Fields, in order: CDR3 length, D gene, V gene, J gene, clone size, CDR3 DNA, CDR3 protein. D genes are given only for firm matches. Some rows have no size entry. The others give once, few or many, or a class for an expanded clone.

12	NA	TRBV12-3/TRBV12-4	TRBJ1-4	NA	TGTGCCAGCAGTTTAAGTGGCGGAAAACTGTTTTTT	CASSLSGGKLFF
13	NA	TRBV27	TRBJ1-5	NA	TGTGCCAGCAGACAACGGAGGGATCAGCCCCAGCATTTT	CASRQRRDQPQHF
15	NA	TRBV6-5	TRBJ2-1	NA	TGTGCCAGCCTAAAGAGGCCCCAATCCTACAATGAGCAGTTCTTC	CASLKRPQSYNEQFF
14	NA	TRBV6-5	TRBJ1-2	NA	TGTGCCAGCGGGGGGACGGTCGGCGCAGGGGGCTACACCTTC	CASGGTVGAGGYTF
16	TRBD1	TRBV7-9	TRBJ2-7	NA	TGTGCCAGCAGCTTGACAGGGGGTAAAATCTCCTACGAGCAGTACTTC	CASSLTGGKISYEQYF
15	NA	TRBV19	TRBJ1-2	NA	TGTGCCAGTAGTATAGATCCGTCGGCGGTTAGGGGCTACACCTTC	CASSIDPSAVRGYTF
16	NA	TRBV5-5	TRBJ2-3	NA	TGTGCCAGCATCGACCCCGGGAAGTCGAGCACAGATACGCAGTATTTT	CASIDPGKSSTDTQYF
12	NA	TRBV12-3/TRBV12-4	TRBJ1-1	NA	TGTGCCAGCAGCGATAGATACACTGAAGCTTTCTTT	CASSDRYTEAFF
14	TRBD2	TRBV2	TRBJ2-1	NA	TGTGCCAGCAGGGGCGGGGGGGCACACAATGAGCAGTTCTTC	CASRGGGAHNEQFF
16	TRBD2	TRBV10-3	TRBJ2-1	once	TGTGCCATCAGTGGCTCGGGACTAGCTGGCTACAATGAGCAGTTCTTC	CAISGSGLAGYNEQFF
13	TRBD1	TRBV5-4	TRBJ2-7	NA	TGTGCCAGCAGCTTGACAGGGGCATACGAGCAGTACTTC	CASSLTGAYEQYF
12	TRBD1	TRBV6-5	TRBJ1-2	NA	TGTGCCAGCAGTTCAGGGGGCCACGGCTACACCTTC	CASSSGGHGYTF
16	NA	TRBV11-3	TRBJ2-3	NA	TGTGCCAGCAGCTTAGGAACGGCGGGCGACACAGATACGCAGTATTTT	CASSLGTAGDTDTQYF
13	NA	TRBV2	TRBJ1-5	NA	TGTGCCAGCAGTGTGTCCCTTAATCAGCCCCAGCATTTT	CASSVSLNQPQHF
15	NA	TRBV5-1	TRBJ2-1	NA	TGCGCCAGCAGCCGTGGAGGGGCCACGTACAATGAGCAGTTCTTC	CASSRGGATYNEQFF
12	NA	TRBV12-5	TRBJ2-7	NA	TGTGCTAGTGGTTTGGTAGGCGGCGAGCAGTACTTC	CASGLVGGEQYF
14	TRBD1	TRBV30	TRBJ1-2	NA	TGTGCCTTACGGACTATCGCAGGGGGCTATGGCTACACCTTC	CALRTIAGGYGYTF
15	NA	TRBV11-2	TRBJ1-2	many	TGTGCCAGCAGCTCTCTCAGAAGGGCCGGGGGTGGCTACACCTTC	CASSSLRRAGGGYTF
15	NA	TRBV18	TRBJ1-1	NA	TGTGCCAGCTCACCAACGGGACTCGAGAACACTGAAGCTTTCTTT	CASSPTGLENTEAFF
17	TRBD1	TRBV18	TRBJ1-1	NA	TGTGCCAGCTCAGCAACCGGGACAGGAAACCTTAACACTGAAGCTTTCTTT	CASSATGTGNLNTEAFF
16	TRBD1	TRBV15	TRBJ2-2	NA	TGTGCCACCAGCAGAGGCGACAGGGTGGGCACCGGGGAGCTGTTTTTT	CATSRGDRVGTGELFF
12	NA	TRBV6-5	TRBJ2-5	once	TGTGCCAGCAGTTCCCAGCAAGAGACCCAGTACTTC	CASSSQQETQYF
12	NA	TRBV2	TRBJ2-7	NA	TGTGCCAGCATACAGGGCAAATACGAGCAGTACTTC	CASIQGKYEQYF
14	TRBD1	TRBV29-1	TRBJ1-6	NA	TGCAGCGCTACCGTGGGGACAGGAGATTCACCCCTCCACTTT	CSATVGTGDSPLHF
15	NA	TRBV19	TRBJ1-3	few	TGTGCCAGTAGTATCCTTACGGGGTCTGGAAACACCATATATTTT	CASSILTGSGNTIYF
13	NA	TRBV30	TRBJ1-1	NA	TGTGCCTGGAGTGTAGCAGGGAACACTGAAGCTTTCTTT	CAWSVAGNTEAFF
16	TRBD1	TRBV16	TRBJ1-5	NA	TGTGCCAGCACCCCACAGGGGGTCGTGAGCAATCAGCCCCAGCATTTT	CASTPQGVVSNQPQHF
15	NA	TRBV3-1/TRBV3-2	TRBJ1-4	NA	TGTGCCAGCAGCCAAGAAGGGCAGGGTAGCCAAAGGCTGTTTTTT	CASSQEGQGSQRLFF
14	NA	TRBV14	TRBJ2-7	NA	TGTGCCAGCAGCCTTCGACAGGCTGCCTACGAGCAGTACTTC	CASSLRQAAYEQYF
15	NA	TRBV5-4	TRBJ1-2	NA	TGTGCCAGCAGCTTGGGTGGGGGCGCACACTATGGCTACACCTTC	CASSLGGGAHYGYTF
15	TRBD1	TRBV7-9	TRBJ2-1	NA	TGTGCCAGCAGCTCTGGCCAGGGGGCTATCAATGAGCAGTTCTTC	CASSSGQGAINEQFF
15	TRBD2	TRBV5-1	TRBJ2-1	NA	TGCGCCAGCAGCGTTAGGCGGGGGACGGTGGGTGAGCAGTTCTTC	CASSVRRGTVGEQFF
13	NA	TRBV4-1	TRBJ2-7	few	TGCGCCAGCAGCCAAGAGGGAGTATACGAGCAGTACTTC	CASSQEGVYEQYF
16	TRBD2	TRBV7-2	TRBJ2-2	NA	TGTGCCAGCAGCAACGGACTAGCGGGGGTCGCCGGGGAGCTGTTTTTT	CASSNGLAGVAGELFF
14	NA	TRBV6-5	TRBJ1-4	NA	TGTGCCAGCAGTTACTCGTGGGGAGGAGAAAAACTGTTTTTT	CASSYSWGGEKLFF
13	NA	TRBV7-9	TRBJ2-5	NA	TGTGCCAGCAGCCCCGACAAACAAGAGACCCAGTACTTC	CASSPDKQETQYF
14	NA	TRBV19	TRBJ1-6	NA	TGTGCCAGTAGTATAAGACAGAAGGACTCACCCCTCCACTTT	CASSIRQKDSPLHF
16	TRBD2	TRBV6-2/TRBV6-3	TRBJ2-3	NA	TGTGCCAGCAGTGAGGGACTAGCGGGGGGGCAGGATACGCAGTATTTT	CASSEGLAGGQDTQYF
14	NA	TRBV30	TRBJ2-1	NA	TGTGCCTGGAGTAAGGGGCTCCCCTACAATGAGCAGTTCTTC	CAWSKGLPYNEQFF
22	TRBD1	TRBV9	TRBJ1-5	NA	TGTGCCAGCAGCGTAAAACCGGGGCTGGGGACAGGGGAAATAGGTGCAAATCAGCCCCAGCATTTT	CASSVKPGLGTGEIGANQPQHF
15	TRBD1	TRBV10-2	TRBJ2-3	NA	TGCGCCAGCAAGCCTGGACAGGGAAGCACAGATACGCAGTATTTT	CASKPGQGSTDTQYF
15	NA	TRBV6-2/TRBV6-3	TRBJ2-1	NA	TGTGCCAGCAGCCTCGACAGGCCATCCTACAATGAGCAGTTCTTC	CASSLDRPSYNEQFF
14	TRBD1	TRBV6-6	TRBJ2-2	NA	TGTGCCGGAAAGGGACAGACCAACACCGGGGAGCTGTTTTTT	CAGKGQTNTGELFF
17	NA	TRBV2	TRBJ1-4	NA	TGTGCCAGCAGTGAAGCGCTTCGGGAGGGAACTAATGAAAAACTGTTTTTT	CASSEALREGTNEKLFF
14	NA	TRBV7-9	TRBJ1-1	NA	TGTGCCAGCAGCTCGTCCAGGGGTTTTACTGAAGCTTTCTTT	CASSSSRGFTEAFF
14	NA	TRBV11-3	TRBJ1-1	NA	TGTGCCAGCAGCCGAAACAGAAAGAACACTGAAGCTTTCTTT	CASSRNRKNTEAFF